Sequencing of this TCR beta chain was carried out in a study of T cells in Graves' hyperthyroidism and ophthalmopathy (dated by TCRdb to between 2018 and 2021). About the study as a whole: Peripheral blood samples were taken at the time of initial diagnosis, prior to any treatment. To identify TCR V-J signatures that set the groups apart, the researchers used a discovery cohort of more than 95 patients, made up of about 44 with Graves' ophthalmopathy and about 60 with stable Graves' hyperthyroidism. Prospective prediction of ophthalmopathy was tested in an independent validation cohort consisting of roughly 20 hyperthyroidism patients and 15 or so patients who later progressed to ophthalmopathy. For training and testing, the 95 to 100 patients in the discovery cohort were randomly divided in a 7:3 ratio. In six Graves' hyperthyroidism patients, the study also compared T-cell repertoires from thyroid tissue with T-cell repertoires from blood. After blood sampling, hyperthyroidism patients were treated with methimazole at a starting dose of 30 mg daily, and ophthalmopathy patients were treated with high-dose intravenous methylprednisolone. The paper describes TCR Vbeta CDR3 sequencing of 135 peripheral blood samples, made up of some 42 ophthalmopathy patients, 70 to 75 hyperthyroidism patients and 17 progressor patients.

Stable Graves' hyperthyroidism was defined as the absence of progression to ophthalmopathy over 18 months of follow-up. Hyperthyroidism patients were aged 18 to 65 years and newly diagnosed, with disease duration of less than 2 months. Any patient with an uncontrolled infection, another autoimmune disease, pregnancy or lactation was excluded. Clinical symptoms, serum thyroxine and TRAb, thyroid ultrasound, and orbital computed tomography formed the basis for the diagnoses. PBMCs were separated from roughly 10 ml of fresh peripheral blood using Ficoll-Paque density gradient centrifugation. Trizol reagent was used to extract total RNA, and RNA quality was then checked on an Agilent 2100 Bioanalyzer. Overall study results and their limits: In validation, the model predicted progression to ophthalmopathy a median of 6.5 months before onset, with about 64% sensitivity and about 75% specificity. Ophthalmopathy was separated from stable hyperthyroidism by a 13 V-J signature model, with approximately 89% sensitivity and around 81% specificity obtained in cross-validation and 80%/75% obtained in testing. Sample size was not statistically predetermined, and blinding of investigators to group allocation was not performed. Most expanded thyroid clonotypes (frequency above 0.001) were also found in blood, which suggests that blood repertoires may mirror thyroid immune responses.

The CDR3 runs 13 residues from the cysteine to the phenylalanine. Solely the CDR3 DNA is kept, with 39 bases framed from the first base. The germline V gene (reference sequence) supplies CDR1 MNHNY and CDR2 SVGAGI. V is pared back by 10 bases and J by 3 bases, with 15 bases lying between the germline termini. Amplification of TCR beta CDR3 regions was carried out from RNA transcripts. The TCR CDR3 was subjected to a first round of RT-PCR using the HTBI primer set and the Qiagen OneStep RT-PCR kit. The libraries were constructed in a second round of multiplex PCR and then size-selected and purified. Libraries were sequenced paired-end with 100 bp reads on an Illumina HiSeq2000. The study's processing was this. Raw data were processed with SOAPnuke, discarding reads with adapters, uncalled bases, mean Phred below 15, or no exact constant-primer or identifier match. COPE v1.2.5 was used to merge the high-quality paired reads, and each unique nucleotide sequence was defined as a clonotype. MiTCR v1.1 was used to align clonotypes to the IMGT TRBV, TRBD and TRBJ reference segments. Only V-J combinations with frequency above 0.0001, covering approximately 99% of repertoires, were analysed. A TCS score was defined as the ratio between F50 (clonal expansion) and ExV (chaos), using BLOSUM62-based TCRdist between CDR3 peptides within each V-J. Welch's t-statistics and random forest reduced roughly 500 V-J features to some 14, which were used in a naive Bayes classifier (R e1071). The similarity between thyroid and blood repertoires was quantified using the Morisita-Horn index. TCRdb reprocessing: public reads trimmed at Q25 with fastp, clones called with MiXCR, in-frame beta chains kept. Records with the same CDR3 protein are collapsed into one entry carrying the most frequent genes and DNA. The V and J calls and clone size are TCRdb's, not the authors'. A total of approximately 870,000 distinct CDR3 sequences appear in this sample, approximately 40% of them only once. The ten largest clones add up to 7% to 10% of the sample.

The sample holds one count of this clonotype. It has no known antigen specificity. No base quality values were provided; no much bigger clone lies one nucleotide off. A single read counts as weak evidence. This clonotype was obtained from a man between 18 and 29 years old with Graves' hyperthyroidism. The sequenced sample consisted of blood. The V and J segments used are TRBV6-6 and TRBJ1-1; the D gene identity is not certain. In nucleotides, the sequence is TGTGCCACCCTTAAAGGCATCTACACTGAAGCTTTCTTT. This encodes CATLKGIYTEAFF.